The entry below gives a single T cell receptor (beta chain) sequence along with its context. Its antigen is not yet known. There are no base qualities to consult, and no much larger clone falls within one base. The method was the immunoSEQ multiplex PCR assay. TCR beta CDR3 sequencing was performed on DNA from the cultured, isolated CD4+ T cells. On the authors' methods: Non-productive TCR sequences were discarded, and reads were trimmed to the CDR3 region, with only CDR3s of 7 or more amino acids retained. The MANAFEST web app was used to identify antigen-specific clonotypes by comparing expansion in peptide wells with expansion in reference cultures. To count as positive, a clone had to show expansion at FDR<0.05 compared with the reference and with all other wells, an odds ratio above 5, and a frequency above 0.1% in two replicate wells. A clonotype was called cross-reactive if it was significantly expanded both in SARS-CoV-2 spike wells and in at least one common cold coronavirus spike condition. Using the stringdist R package, CDR3 similarity was measured by Levenshtein distance, and unrooted trees were constructed with ape in R 3.6.1. TCRdb holds this immuneACCESS table with in-frame rearrangements only. Some clones are missing; in checked studies, unresolved V genes explain under half, and the rest has no known cause. The V and J calls and clone size come from that table; D and trimming were worked out from the DNA. This sample holds 25,000 or so clones; around 67% were observed only once. The biggest ten clones account for less than 9% of the sample.

The entry originates in a study of vaccination effects on CD4 cells after COVID-19 (dated by TCRdb to between 2021 and 2024). Turning to the overall study: Across the study, the median time from the second dose to post-vaccine sampling was 72 days (range 14 to 241). SARS-CoV-2 spike-specific CD4+ TCR repertoires were compared before and after mRNA vaccination in COVID-19 convalescent patients and in infection-naive vaccine recipients. Altogether, around 9 COVID-19 convalescent patients and 4 SARS-CoV-2-naive healthy vaccine recipients made up the full study. In the study, cultures from other donors were sequenced using the Oncomine TCR Beta short-read assay on an Illumina iSeq 100.

Broader findings and caveats from the paper: In healthy vaccine recipients, vaccine-induced clones were almost all SARS-CoV-2 mono-reactive, with only 1 of 255 cross-reactive with common cold coronaviruses. Marked clonal contraction was observed in both infection-induced and vaccine-induced clones at late post-vaccination timepoints, consistent with waning T cell responses. Limitations of the study were the small number of convalescent patients and the absence of early post-infection timepoints.

In the ViraFEST assay, PBMC were stimulated with viral peptide pools, and antigen-specific CD4+ T cell clonotypes were then identified by expansion using TCR sequencing. After roughly 11 days of culture, CD4+ T cells were isolated with the EasySep CD4+ T cell isolation kit. Each participant got two doses of an mRNA SARS-CoV-2 vaccine, either BNT162b2 or mRNA-1273. Healthy vaccine recipients had no prior SARS-CoV-2 infection, confirmed by negative nucleocapsid antibodies before and after vaccination. Some 2 million PBMC per well were cultured in IMDM with about 4.6% human AB serum, 10 IU/ml IL-2 and gentamicin, plus 10 ug/ml peptides. Half of the culture medium was replaced with fresh IL-2-containing medium on days 3 and 7. Unless noted otherwise, every peptide stimulation condition was grown in triplicate wells. PBMC were separated from whole blood using Ficoll-Paque Plus gradient centrifugation and were then either cryopreserved at -140C or used fresh. The overlapping peptide pools covered the spike proteins of SARS-CoV-2 and of the common cold coronaviruses HCoV-NL63, HCoV-OC43 and HCoV-229E. Genomic DNA was extracted from cultured CD4+ T cells with the QIAamp micro DNA kit.

The germline V gene (reference sequence) gives CDR1 as LGHDT and CDR2 as YNNKEL. Taken from cysteine to phenylalanine, the CDR3 has 14 residues. Only CDR3 DNA remains: 42 bases, in frame from the first base. V gives up 1 base and J gives up 4 bases, and the segment between their germline ends measures 8 bases. The rearrangement combines TRBV3-1 (or the pseudogene TRBV3-2) with TRBJ1-5; perhaps TRBD1 is the D gene, with 5 bases matching. Sequencing was performed on CD4+ T cells from PBMCs cultured with SARS-CoV-2 spike peptides, taken after COVID-19 vaccination. The cell subset or site label corresponds to: SARS-CoV-2 spike overlapping peptide pool stimulation. The receptor was derived from a human donor who received a COVID-19 vaccine. The base sequence is TGTGCCAGCAGCCAAGTGGGGGGGAATCAGCCCCAGCATTTT. Its amino acids are CASSQVGGNQPQHF.